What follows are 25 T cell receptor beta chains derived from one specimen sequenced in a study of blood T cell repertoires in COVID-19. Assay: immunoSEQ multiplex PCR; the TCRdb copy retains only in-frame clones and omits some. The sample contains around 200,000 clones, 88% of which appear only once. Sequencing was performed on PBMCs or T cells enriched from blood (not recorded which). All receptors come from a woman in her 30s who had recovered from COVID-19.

Written as DNA, the CDR3 is TGTGCCAGCAGCTTGGACGCGGGGCGTCAGCCCCAGCATTTT. Translation gives CASSLDAGRQPQHF. The gene calls are TRBV5-5 and TRBJ1-5, with a weak D call TRBD1 (5 bases). CDR1 is SGHKS and CDR2 is YYEKEE in the germline V gene (reference sequence). Trimming removed 0 bases at V and 6 bases at J, with 10 bases between. This CDR3 region has 14 residues.

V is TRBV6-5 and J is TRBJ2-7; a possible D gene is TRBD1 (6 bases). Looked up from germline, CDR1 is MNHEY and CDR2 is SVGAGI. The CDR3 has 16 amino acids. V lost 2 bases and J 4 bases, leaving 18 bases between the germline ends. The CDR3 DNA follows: TGTGCCAGCAGTTACCAATCCCCGGGACACCGGTACGAGCAGTACTTC. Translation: CASSYQSPGHRYEQYF.

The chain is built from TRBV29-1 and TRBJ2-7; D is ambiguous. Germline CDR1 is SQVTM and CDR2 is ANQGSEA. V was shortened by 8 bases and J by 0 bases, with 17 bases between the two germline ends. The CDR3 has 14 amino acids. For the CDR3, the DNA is TGCAGCCCCCTTGGGCAACAACCCTCCTACGAGCAGTACTTC. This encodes CSPLGQQPSYEQYF.

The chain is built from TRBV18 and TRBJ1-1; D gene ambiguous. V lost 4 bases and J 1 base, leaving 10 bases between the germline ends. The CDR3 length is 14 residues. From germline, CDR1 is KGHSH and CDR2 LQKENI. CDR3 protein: CASSRAPENTEAFF. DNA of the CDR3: TGTGCCAGCTCACGGGCCCCCGAGAACACTGAAGCTTTCTTT.

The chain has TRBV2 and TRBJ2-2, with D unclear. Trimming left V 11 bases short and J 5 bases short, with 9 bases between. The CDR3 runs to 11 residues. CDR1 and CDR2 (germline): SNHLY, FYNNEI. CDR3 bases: TGTGCCTGCCACCAGACCGGGGAGCTGTTTTTT. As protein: CACHQTGELFF.

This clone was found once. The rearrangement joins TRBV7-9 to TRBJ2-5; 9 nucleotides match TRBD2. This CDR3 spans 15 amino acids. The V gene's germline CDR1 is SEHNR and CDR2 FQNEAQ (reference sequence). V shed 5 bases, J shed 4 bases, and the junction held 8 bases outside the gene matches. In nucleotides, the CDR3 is TGTGCCAGCAGCGGCACCGGGACTAGCTTAGAGACCCAGTACTTC. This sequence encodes CASSGTGTSLETQYF. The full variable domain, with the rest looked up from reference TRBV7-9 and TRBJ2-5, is DTGVSQNPRHKITKRGQNVTFRCDPISEHNRLYWYRQTLGQGPEFLTYFQNEAQLEKSRLLSDRFSAERPKGSFSTLEIQRTEQGDSAMYLCASSGTGTSLETQYFGPGTRLLVL.

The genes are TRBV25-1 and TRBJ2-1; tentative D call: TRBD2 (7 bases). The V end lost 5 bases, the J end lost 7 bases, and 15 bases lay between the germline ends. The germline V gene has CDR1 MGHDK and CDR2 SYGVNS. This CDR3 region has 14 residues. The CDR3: CASSLEGGGNEQFF. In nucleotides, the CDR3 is TGTGCCAGCAGTTTGGAGGGGGGGGGTAATGAGCAGTTCTTC.

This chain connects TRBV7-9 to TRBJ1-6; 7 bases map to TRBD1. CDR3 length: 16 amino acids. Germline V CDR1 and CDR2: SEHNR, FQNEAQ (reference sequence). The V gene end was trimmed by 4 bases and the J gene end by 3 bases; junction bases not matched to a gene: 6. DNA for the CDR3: TGTGCCAGCAGCTCGGGACAGCTACTCTATAATTCACCCCTCCACTTT. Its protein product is CASSSGQLLYNSPLHF.

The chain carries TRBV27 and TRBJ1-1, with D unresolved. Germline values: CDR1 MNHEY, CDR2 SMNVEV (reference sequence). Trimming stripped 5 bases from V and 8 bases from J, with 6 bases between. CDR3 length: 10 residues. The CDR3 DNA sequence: TGTGCCAGCAGTCACAAGGAAGCTTTCTTT. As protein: CASSHKEAFF.

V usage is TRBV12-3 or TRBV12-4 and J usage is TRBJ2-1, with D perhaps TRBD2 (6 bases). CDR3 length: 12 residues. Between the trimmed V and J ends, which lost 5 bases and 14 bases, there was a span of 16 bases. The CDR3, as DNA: TGTGCCAGCAGTGGGACTTACCCGGACGAGTTCTTC. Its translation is CASSGTYPDEFF.

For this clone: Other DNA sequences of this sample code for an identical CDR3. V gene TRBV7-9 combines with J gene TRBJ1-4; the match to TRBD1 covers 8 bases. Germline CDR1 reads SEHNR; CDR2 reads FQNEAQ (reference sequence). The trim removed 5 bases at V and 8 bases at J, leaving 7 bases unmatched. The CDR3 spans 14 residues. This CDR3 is CASSQDRDGEKLFF. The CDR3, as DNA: TGTGCCAGCAGCCAGGACAGGGATGGAGAAAAACTGTTTTTT.

The CDR3 DNA is TGTGCCAGCAGCCTGGGTAGTGCGGACACCGGGGAGCTGTTTTTT. It encodes CASSLGSADTGELFF. The V gene is TRBV7-9, the J gene TRBJ2-2; D gene ambiguous. CDR3 size: 15 residues. CDR1 and CDR2 (germline): SEHNR, FQNEAQ (reference sequence). Trimming removed 5 bases at V and 3 bases at J, with 13 bases between.

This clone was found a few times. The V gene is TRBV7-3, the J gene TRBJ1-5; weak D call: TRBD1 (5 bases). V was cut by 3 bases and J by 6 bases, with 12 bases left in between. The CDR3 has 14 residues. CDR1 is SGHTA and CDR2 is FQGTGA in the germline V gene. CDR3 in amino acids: CASSLTGVGQPQHF. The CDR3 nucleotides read TGTGCCAGCAGCTTGACGGGGGTGGGTCAGCCCCAGCATTTT.

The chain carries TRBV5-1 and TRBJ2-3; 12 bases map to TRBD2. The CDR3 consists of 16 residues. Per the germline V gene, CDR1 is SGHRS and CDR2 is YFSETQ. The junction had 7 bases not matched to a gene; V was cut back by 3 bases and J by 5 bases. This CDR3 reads CASSSPTSGGLDTQYF. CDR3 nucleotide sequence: TGCGCCAGCAGCTCGCCTACTAGCGGGGGGCTAGATACGCAGTATTTT.

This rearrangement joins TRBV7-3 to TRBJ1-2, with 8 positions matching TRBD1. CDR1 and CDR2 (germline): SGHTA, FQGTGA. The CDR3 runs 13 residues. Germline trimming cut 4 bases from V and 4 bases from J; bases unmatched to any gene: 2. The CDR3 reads CASSSDRGYGYTF. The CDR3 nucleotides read TGTGCCAGCAGCTCCGACAGGGGCTATGGCTACACCTTC.

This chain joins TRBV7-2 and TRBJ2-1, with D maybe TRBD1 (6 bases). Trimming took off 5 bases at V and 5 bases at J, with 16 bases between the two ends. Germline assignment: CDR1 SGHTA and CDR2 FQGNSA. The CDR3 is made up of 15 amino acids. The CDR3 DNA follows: TGTGCCAGCAGCCCTTCCAGGGGCGGTCACAATGAGCAGTTCTTC. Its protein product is CASSPSRGGHNEQFF.

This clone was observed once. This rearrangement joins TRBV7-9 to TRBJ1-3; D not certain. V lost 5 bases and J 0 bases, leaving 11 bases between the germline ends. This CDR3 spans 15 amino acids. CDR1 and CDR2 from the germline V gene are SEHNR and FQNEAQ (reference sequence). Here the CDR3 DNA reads TGTGCCAGCAGCCGCCAGGCCCACTCTGGAAACACCATATATTTT. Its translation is CASSRQAHSGNTIYF.

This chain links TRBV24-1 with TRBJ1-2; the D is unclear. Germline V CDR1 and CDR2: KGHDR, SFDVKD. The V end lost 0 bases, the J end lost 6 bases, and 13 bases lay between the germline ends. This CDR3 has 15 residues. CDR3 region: CATSDLPGDFNGYTF. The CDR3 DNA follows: TGTGCCACCAGTGATTTGCCCGGGGATTTTAATGGCTACACCTTC.

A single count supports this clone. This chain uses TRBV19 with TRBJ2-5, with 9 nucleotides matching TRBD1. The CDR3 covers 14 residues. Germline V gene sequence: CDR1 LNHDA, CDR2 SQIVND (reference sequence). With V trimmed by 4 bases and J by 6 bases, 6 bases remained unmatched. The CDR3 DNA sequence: TGTGCCAGTAGTAGACAGGGGGTTCAAAAGACCCAGTACTTC. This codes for CASSRQGVQKTQYF.

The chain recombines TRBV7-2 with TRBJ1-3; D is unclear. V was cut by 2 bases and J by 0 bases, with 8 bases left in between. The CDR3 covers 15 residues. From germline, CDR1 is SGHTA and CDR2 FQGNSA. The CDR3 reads CASSLNRGSGNTIYF. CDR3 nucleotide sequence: TGTGCCAGCAGCTTAAACCGGGGCTCTGGAAACACCATATATTTT.

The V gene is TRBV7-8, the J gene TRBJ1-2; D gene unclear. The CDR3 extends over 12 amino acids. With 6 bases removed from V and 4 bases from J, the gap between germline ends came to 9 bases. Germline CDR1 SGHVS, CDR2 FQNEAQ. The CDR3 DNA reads TGTGCCAGCAGATCTACAGCCTATGGCTACACCTTC. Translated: CASRSTAYGYTF.

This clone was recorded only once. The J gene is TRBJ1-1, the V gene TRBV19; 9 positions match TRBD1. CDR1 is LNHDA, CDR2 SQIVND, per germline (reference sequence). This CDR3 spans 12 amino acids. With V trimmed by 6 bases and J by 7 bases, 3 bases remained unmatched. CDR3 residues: CASRGQGSEAFF. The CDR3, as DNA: TGTGCCAGTAGAGGACAGGGGAGTGAAGCTTTCTTT. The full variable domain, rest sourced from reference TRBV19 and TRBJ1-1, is DGGITQSPKYLFRKEGQNVTLSCEQNLNHDAMYWYRQDPGQGLRLIYYSQIVNDFQKGDIAEGYSVSREKKESFPLTVTSAQKNPTAFYLCASRGQGSEAFFGQGTRLTVV.

The CDR3 reads CASSLRVGRQAFF. The CDR3 nucleotides are TGTGCCAGCAGCTTACGAGTGGGGAGGCAGGCTTTCTTT. The genes are TRBV11-3 and TRBJ1-1, with D uncertain. V lost 2 bases and J 11 bases, leaving 15 bases between the germline ends. The CDR3 has 13 amino acids. In germline, CDR1 is SGHNT, CDR2 YENEEA.

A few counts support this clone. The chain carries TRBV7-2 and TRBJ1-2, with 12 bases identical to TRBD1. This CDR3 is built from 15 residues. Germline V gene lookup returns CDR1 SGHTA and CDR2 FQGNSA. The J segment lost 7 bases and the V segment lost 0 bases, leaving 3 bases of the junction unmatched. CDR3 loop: CASSLAGQGAGGYTF. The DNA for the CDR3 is TGTGCCAGCAGCTTAGCGGGACAGGGGGCAGGTGGCTACACCTTC.

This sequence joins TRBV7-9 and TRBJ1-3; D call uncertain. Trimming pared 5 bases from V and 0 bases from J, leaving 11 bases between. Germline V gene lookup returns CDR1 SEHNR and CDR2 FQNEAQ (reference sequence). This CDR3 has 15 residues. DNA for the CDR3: TGTGCCAGCAGCACCTACACAGACTCTGGAAACACCATATATTTT. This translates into CASSTYTDSGNTIYF.